This TCR beta chain comes out of a study of T cell repertoires in cytomegalovirus infection. Study-level information: Public TCR beta signatures marked donors with CMV infection and the matching HLA. Whole-study results and caveats: HLA-C-restricted CMV clonotypes gave the most frequent clonotype in two of eight donors. Using cumulative public TCR beta family frequency, the authors identified those who carried CMV together with the relevant HLA.

This CDR3 has 13 residues. As for this clonotype: Antigen: not known. Its ends do not fully match the called genes, so a read error is possible.

MiXCR was run by TCRdb on the reads, yielding one entry per CDR3 protein. The sample has approximately 750,000 distinct CDR3 sequences; under 40% are singletons. The chain uses TRBV5-3 and TRBJ2-3; D remains ambiguous. TRBV5-3 is an ORF; its function is uncertain. The sequencing input was PBMCs. The clonotype originates from a human donor in good health (CMV status not recorded). Some clones in this sample may be carry-over from other donors' samples. In DNA, the CDR3 is TGTGCCAGCAGCTGGACGAAGACAGATACGCAGTATTTT. This gives the protein CASSWTKTDTQYF.